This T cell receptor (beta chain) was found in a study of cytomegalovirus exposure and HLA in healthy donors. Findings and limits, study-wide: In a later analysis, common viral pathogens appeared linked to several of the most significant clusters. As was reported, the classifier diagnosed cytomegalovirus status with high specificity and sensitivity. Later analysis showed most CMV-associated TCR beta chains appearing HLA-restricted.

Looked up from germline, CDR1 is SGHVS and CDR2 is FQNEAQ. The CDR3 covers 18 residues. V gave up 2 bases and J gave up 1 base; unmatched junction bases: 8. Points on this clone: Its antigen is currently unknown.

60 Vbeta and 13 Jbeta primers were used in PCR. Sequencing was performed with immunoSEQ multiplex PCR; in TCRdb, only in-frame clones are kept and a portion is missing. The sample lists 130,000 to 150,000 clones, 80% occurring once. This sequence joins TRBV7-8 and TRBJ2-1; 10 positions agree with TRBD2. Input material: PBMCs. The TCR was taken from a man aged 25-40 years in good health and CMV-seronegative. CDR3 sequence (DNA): TGTGCCAGCAGCTTACGGGCTAGCGGGAGCAGGTCCTACAATGAGCAGTTCTTC. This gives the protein CASSLRASGSRSYNEQFF.